The entry that follows covers one T cell receptor (beta chain) sequence. The CDR3 runs 16 residues. Unmatched junction bases numbered 8, after V lost 4 bases and J lost 4 bases. Germline V lookup: CDR1 SGHRS, CDR2 YFSETQ. Patients of the Seattle cohort, enrolled during active infection, were followed longitudinally. The entry originates in a study of blood T cell repertoires in COVID-19. Clones were sequenced by immunoSEQ multiplex PCR, and TCRdb holds only the in-frame ones, with some missing. Here the sample spans approximately 140,000 clones, around 90% being singletons. Specimen: peripheral blood. The origin of this receptor is a human donor with COVID-19, enrolled during active disease. The donor label of this sample is uncertain. The V and J genes are TRBV5-1 and TRBJ2-5; 12 nucleotides match TRBD2. The CDR3: CASSLQLTSGGETQYF. The CDR3 nucleotides read TGCGCCAGCAGCCTGCAACTGACTAGCGGGGGAGAGACCCAGTACTTC.